This passage covers 22 T cell receptor beta chains from one sample sequenced in a study of beta chain features in type 1 diabetes. Sequencing targeted expressed TCRB transcripts, as all isolated RNA had been reverse transcribed. Measured with immunoSEQ multiplex PCR; TCRdb has only the in-frame clones, and not every one. Of around 690,000 clones in the sample, around 12% are singletons; the top ten hold around 0.12%. Their antigens remain unidentified. Whole-study findings and limits: Moderately but significantly shorter TCRB CDR3s were found in Type 1 diabetes patients in all four CD4+ subsets.

Sequences were obtained from naive CD4+ T cells from blood. These receptors all stem from a man younger than 45 with type 1 diabetes.

Only a few counts were recorded for this clone. The chain combines TRBV19 with TRBJ2-3, with 8 bases that match TRBD2. The CDR3 sequence is 15 residues long. V lost 4 bases and J lost 2; bases outside the gene matches: 5. CDR1 and CDR2 from the germline V gene are LNHDA and SQIVND (reference sequence). CDR3 residues: CASSKTSGLTDTQYF. The CDR3 DNA is TGTGCCAGTAGTAAAACTAGCGGTCTCACAGATACGCAGTATTTT.

Only one count was recorded for this clone. The chain combines TRBV9 with TRBJ2-1, with TRBD2 matching over 13 bases. CDR1 is SGDLS, CDR2 YYNGEE, per germline. This CDR3 contains 16 residues. Trimming removed 3 bases from V and 9 bases from J; junction bases left unmatched: 9. In nucleotides, the CDR3 is TGTGCCAGCAGCGGCTCCACTAGCGGGGGGGAAGGTGAGCAGTTCTTC. It yields the protein CASSGSTSGGEGEQFF.

This clone was recorded a few times. V is TRBV29-1 and J is TRBJ2-1, with D perhaps TRBD1 (7 bases). Germline-derived CDR1 and CDR2 are SQVTM and ANQGSEA. This CDR3 region has 13 residues. The CDR3 nucleotides read TGCAGGGTGACAGGGAGGCCCTACAATGAGCAGTTCTTC. It encodes CRVTGRPYNEQFF.

The rearrangement joins TRBV6-6 to TRBJ1-2; 10 bases fit TRBD1. Trimming removed 5 bases from V and 10 bases from J; junction bases left unmatched: 13. The germline V gene encodes CDR1 MNHNY and CDR2 SVGAGI (reference sequence). CDR3 length equals 15 residues. CDR3 coding DNA: TGTGCCAGCAGTCCCGGGACAGGGGCTAGCTCGAACTACACCTTC. Protein sequence: CASSPGTGASSNYTF.

This chain links TRBV12-5 with TRBJ2-7, with D uncertain. Between the trimmed V and J ends, which lost 2 bases and 2 bases, there was a span of 7 bases. CDR1 is LGHNT and CDR2 is FRNRAP in the germline V gene. The CDR3 runs 13 residues. CDR3 in amino acids: CASGLTNTYEQYF. CDR3 nucleotides: TGTGCTAGTGGTTTGACTAACACCTACGAGCAGTACTTC.

This clone has just a few counts. The rearrangement links TRBV18 to TRBJ2-7, with D unresolved. Germline V gene lookup returns CDR1 KGHSH and CDR2 LQKENI. The CDR3 has 14 residues. V was shortened by 2 bases and J by 4 bases, with 12 bases between the two germline ends. The CDR3 region is CASSPNQEDYEQYF. The CDR3, as DNA: TGTGCCAGCTCACCAAACCAGGAAGATTACGAGCAGTACTTC. Filled out from reference TRBV18 and TRBJ2-7, the complete variable domain reads NAGVMQNPRHLVRRRGQEARLRCSPMKGHSHVYWYRQLPEEGLKFMVYLQKENIIDESGMPKERFSAEFPKEGPSILRIQQVVRGDSAAYFCASSPNQEDYEQYFGPGTRLTVT.

This clone was seen more than once but under ten times. The chain is built from TRBV6-6 and TRBJ1-5; maybe TRBD1 (5 bases). There are 15 residues in the CDR3. The V end lost 7 bases, the J end lost 4 bases, and 17 bases lay between the germline ends. The germline V gene encodes CDR1 MNHNY and CDR2 SVGAGI (reference sequence). The CDR3 bases are TGTGCCAGCAAGGGCGGGGGAAGGACGAATCAGCCCCAGCATTTT. Its translation is CASKGGGRTNQPQHF.

This clone has just a few counts. The chain joins TRBV18 to TRBJ2-5; D is perhaps TRBD1 (7 bases). The germline V and J ends were trimmed by 6 bases and 1 base, with 15 bases remaining between them. Looked up from germline, CDR1 is KGHSH and CDR2 is LQKENI. The CDR3 runs to 15 residues. CDR3: CASSSQGGLQETQYF. In nucleotides, the CDR3 is TGTGCCAGCTCGTCTCAGGGGGGCCTCCAAGAGACCCAGTACTTC.

This clone was counted between two and nine times. J is TRBJ2-1 and V is TRBV29-1; no firm D call. The CDR3 has 8 residues. V lost 3 bases and J lost 16, with 7 bases in between. The germline gives CDR1 SQVTM, CDR2 ANQGSEA. The CDR3 protein is CSVDQRFF. CDR3 bases: TGCAGCGTTGATCAGCGTTTCTTC.

In the case of this clone: Within the sample, other DNA sequences also encode this same CDR3. V gene TRBV30 combines with J gene TRBJ2-3; D is undetermined. V dropped 2 bases and J dropped 0 bases, with 3 bases sitting between them. Germline V lookup: CDR1 GTSNPN, CDR2 SVGIG (reference sequence). The CDR3 loop spans 12 amino acids. The chain's CDR3 is CAWSPSTDTQYF. CDR3 bases: TGTGCCTGGAGTCCCAGCACAGATACGCAGTATTTT.

The CDR3 bases are TGTGCCAGCTGCCCCATGGGAGACTACTATGGCTACACCTTC. Encoded protein: CASCPMGDYYGYTF. The gene calls are TRBV9 and TRBJ1-2; D uncertain. The CDR3 is 14 residues long. Germline CDR1 is SGDLS and CDR2 is YYNGEE. Trimming left V 7 bases short and J 3 bases short, with 16 bases between.

This rearrangement joins TRBV5-1 to TRBJ2-3, with no clear D. Germline V gives CDR1 SGHRS, CDR2 YFSETQ. The germline V and J ends were trimmed by 0 bases and 3 bases, with 8 bases remaining between them. The CDR3 has 14 amino acids. CDR3 sequence: CASSLGLGTDTQYF. The CDR3 DNA reads TGCGCCAGCAGCTTGGGTCTCGGAACAGATACGCAGTATTTT.

This clone appeared a few times. The chain joins TRBV9 to TRBJ1-2; perhaps TRBD1 as D (6 bases). Trimming removed 1 base at V and 2 bases at J, with 9 bases between. This CDR3 comprises 14 residues. Germline CDR1 and CDR2: SGDLS and YYNGEE. CDR3 region: CASSVTGQNYGYTF. CDR3 nucleotides: TGTGCCAGCAGCGTAACGGGACAAAACTATGGCTACACCTTC. Together with reference TRBV9 and TRBJ1-2, the CDR3 gives the full variable domain: DSGVTQTPKHLITATGQRVTLRCSPRSGDLSVYWYQQSLDQGLQFLIQYYNGEERAKGNILERFSAQQFPDLHSELNLSSLELGDSALYFCASSVTGQNYGYTFGSGTRLTVV.

This clone occurred a few times. The chain combines TRBV9 with TRBJ2-7; no definite D call. Between the trimmed V and J ends, which lost 4 bases and 0 bases, there was a span of 5 bases. CDR1 is SGDLS and CDR2 is YYNGEE in the germline V gene. The CDR3 contains 12 residues. CDR3 bases: TGTGCCAGCAGCACAGACTCCTACGAGCAGTACTTC. The encoded protein is CASSTDSYEQYF.

This clone was seen a few times. The V call is TRBV7-2, the J call TRBJ2-7, with D possibly being TRBD1 or TRBD2 (5 bases each). V dropped 0 bases and J dropped 5 bases, with 11 bases sitting between them. Germline V lookup: CDR1 SGHTA, CDR2 FQGNSA. This CDR3 contains 14 residues. The CDR3: CASSLAPGTNEQYF. The CDR3 DNA sequence: TGTGCCAGCAGCTTAGCGCCCGGGACGAACGAGCAGTACTTC.

The V and J genes are TRBV7-9 and TRBJ1-1, with D perhaps matching TRBD1 (5 bases). CDR3 length equals 14 residues. With 5 bases removed from V and 1 base from J, the gap between germline ends came to 11 bases. CDR1 and CDR2 (germline): SEHNR, FQNEAQ (reference sequence). CDR3 loop: CASSPGRGNTEAFF. The DNA of the CDR3 is TGTGCCAGCAGCCCCGGGAGGGGGAACACTGAAGCTTTCTTT.

This rearrangement joins TRBV5-1 to TRBJ1-5; 10 bases are shared with TRBD1. This CDR3 comprises 15 residues. The junction had 8 bases not matched to a gene; V was cut back by 4 bases and J by 7 bases. Germline V lookup: CDR1 SGHRS, CDR2 YFSETQ. The CDR3 region has the DNA TGCGCCAGCAGCGAAATGACAGGGGGCGGACAGCCCCAGCATTTT. The encoded protein is CASSEMTGGGQPQHF.

This chain connects TRBV7-9 to TRBJ1-4; D not certain. Trimming shortened V by 8 bases and J by 8 bases, and 12 bases separated the two germline ends. The CDR3 runs 12 residues. The V gene's germline CDR1 is SEHNR and CDR2 FQNEAQ (reference sequence). The CDR3 region has the DNA TGTGCCAGCCGAAGGGAGGGCGAAAAACTGTTTTTT. Its translation: CASRREGEKLFF.

This clone was counted between two and nine times. The chain recombines TRBV7-7 with TRBJ2-6; tentatively, D is TRBD2 (6 bases). Germline CDR1 and CDR2: SSHAT and FNYEAQ (reference sequence). V dropped 11 bases and J dropped 2 bases, with 16 bases sitting between them. The length of the CDR3 is 15 residues. Here the CDR3 DNA reads TGTGCCTCGGGGGACCCAGGACCTGGGGCCAACGTCCTGACTTTC. Its translation: CASGDPGPGANVLTF.

The J gene is TRBJ2-7, the V gene TRBV5-6; 9 nucleotides match TRBD1. The CDR3 runs to 16 residues. Losses at the gene ends were 0 bases for V and 2 bases for J; bases not matched to a gene: 6. Germline CDR1 SGHDT, CDR2 YYEEEE. The CDR3 coding sequence is TGTGCCAGCAGCTTGGGTTTAGGACAGGGGACCTACGAGCAGTACTTC. This translates into CASSLGLGQGTYEQYF.

The chain couples TRBV6-1 to TRBJ2-7; TRBD1 is a possible D gene (5 bases). The germline gives CDR1 MNHNS, CDR2 SASEGT. This CDR3 is built from 12 residues. V dropped 8 bases and J dropped 3 bases, with 11 bases sitting between them. This CDR3 is CASQGINYEQYF. In DNA form, the CDR3 reads TGTGCCAGCCAGGGAATAAACTACGAGCAGTACTTC.

This clone was seen a handful of times. This chain connects TRBV7-2 to TRBJ2-3; 11 bases align to TRBD2. With 5 bases clipped from V and 3 bases from J, the junction kept 7 bases outside the gene matches. Germline V lookup: CDR1 SGHTA, CDR2 FQGNSA. The CDR3 covers 16 residues. CDR3 sequence (DNA): TGTGCCAGCAGCCCTCCGGGACTAGCGGATACAGATACGCAGTATTTT. Translation: CASSPPGLADTDTQYF.